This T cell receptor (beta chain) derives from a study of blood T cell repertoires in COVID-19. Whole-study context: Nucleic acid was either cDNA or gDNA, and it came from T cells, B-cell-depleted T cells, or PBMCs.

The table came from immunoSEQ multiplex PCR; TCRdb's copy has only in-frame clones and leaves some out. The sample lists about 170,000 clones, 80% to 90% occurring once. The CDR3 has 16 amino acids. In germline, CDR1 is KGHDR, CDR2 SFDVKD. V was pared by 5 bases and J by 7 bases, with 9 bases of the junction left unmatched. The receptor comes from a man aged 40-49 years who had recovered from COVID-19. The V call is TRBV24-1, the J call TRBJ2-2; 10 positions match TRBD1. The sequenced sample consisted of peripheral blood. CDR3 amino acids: CATSATGQGGNGELFF. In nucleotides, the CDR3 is TGTGCCACCAGTGCAACTGGACAGGGGGGGAACGGGGAGCTGTTTTTT.